Below, 9 T cell receptor beta chains from the same sample are listed, as sequenced in a study of response to subunit inactivated influenza vaccine. TCRdb re-called the RT-PCR reads through MiXCR, storing one row per CDR3 protein. The table includes about 780,000 distinct CDR3 sequences, around 18% detected once. This sample comprised PBMCs from blood, obtained about 5 days after vaccination. The receptor set was obtained from a man aged 45 to 65 who received an inactivated influenza vaccine.

This chain connects TRBV20-1 to TRBJ2-1; 8 nucleotides match TRBD2. In germline, CDR1 is DFQATT, CDR2 SNEGSKA (reference sequence). This CDR3 comprises 15 residues. With 1 base clipped from V and 4 bases from J, the junction kept 6 bases outside the gene matches. The CDR3 coding sequence is TGCAGTGCTAGAGTCCCGACTAGCGTATACAATGAGCAGTTCTTC. This gives the protein CSARVPTSVYNEQFF.

This clonotype occurred a few times. J is TRBJ2-7 and V is TRBV12-3 or TRBV12-4, with 12 bases matching TRBD1. J lost 4 bases, V lost 3 bases, and 4 bases had no gene match. The CDR3 spans 15 residues. The CDR3: CASSLGQGAKYEQYF. The CDR3 DNA sequence: TGTGCCAGCAGTTTGGGACAGGGGGCGAAGTACGAGCAGTACTTC.

The V gene is TRBV6-2 or TRBV6-3, the J gene TRBJ2-4, with 12 bases aligning to TRBD2. Germline V CDR1 and CDR2: MNHEY, SVGEGT. With V trimmed by 7 bases and J by 4 bases, 11 bases remained unmatched. This CDR3 is built from 17 residues. CDR3 loop: CASTTSGRHALKNIQYF. The CDR3 DNA follows: TGTGCCAGCACAACTAGCGGGAGGCACGCCCTGAAAAACATTCAGTACTTC.

This clonotype has only a few counts. The V call is TRBV20-1, the J call TRBJ2-7; D unresolved. Germline lookup yields CDR1 DFQATT and CDR2 SNEGSKA (reference sequence). V lost 6 bases to trimming and J lost 7 bases, with 16 bases between them. CDR3 length: 12 residues. CDR3 sequence reads: CSALSEPWEQYF. DNA for the CDR3: TGCAGTGCCCTCTCAGAGCCCTGGGAGCAGTACTTC.

V is TRBV28 and J is TRBJ2-7; D uncertain. The V end was cut by 1 base, the J end by 2 bases, with 6 bases between. The CDR3 is 13 amino acids. In germline, CDR1 is MDHEN, CDR2 SYDVKM. The chain's CDR3 is CASSLFGAYEQYF. DNA of the CDR3: TGTGCCAGCAGTTTATTCGGCGCCTACGAGCAGTACTTC.

The V gene is TRBV20-1, the J gene TRBJ2-7, with 10 nucleotides matching TRBD2. The germline gives CDR1 DFQATT, CDR2 SNEGSKA (reference sequence). The CDR3 contains 14 residues. The junction had 5 bases not matched to a gene; V was cut back by 3 bases and J by 3 bases. CDR3 residues: CSARSQREGYEQYF. The CDR3 bases are TGCAGTGCTAGGTCCCAGCGGGAGGGCTACGAGCAGTACTTC.

The chain joins TRBV9 to TRBJ2-1, with D possibly being TRBD1 (6 bases). Trimming took off 3 bases at V and 0 bases at J, with 13 bases between the two ends. The CDR3 has 16 amino acids. Germline CDR1 and CDR2: SGDLS and YYNGEE. This CDR3 is CASSGNREGSYNEQFF. The CDR3 DNA reads as TGTGCCAGCAGCGGGAACAGGGAAGGCTCCTACAATGAGCAGTTCTTC.

In this sample, this clonotype turned up a few times. The rearrangement joins TRBV6-4 to TRBJ2-5; tentatively, D is TRBD1 or TRBD2 (5 bases each). Per the germline V gene, CDR1 is MRHNA and CDR2 is SNTAGT. V was cut by 4 bases and J by 5 bases, with 11 bases left in between. The CDR3 contains 13 residues. The DNA of the CDR3 is TGTGCCAGCAGTGCCCTTGAGGGGGAGACCCAGTACTTC. Protein sequence: CASSALEGETQYF.

The rearrangement joins TRBV4-1 to TRBJ2-4; 7 bases agree with TRBD2. This CDR3 spans 16 amino acids. In germline, CDR1 is MGHRA, CDR2 YSYEKL. V shed 2 bases, J shed 4 bases, and the junction held 8 bases outside the gene matches. CDR3 in amino acids: CASSQSLTSVKNIQYF. CDR3 sequence (DNA): TGCGCCAGCAGCCAATCCCTCACTAGCGTTAAAAACATTCAGTACTTC.